These T cell receptor beta chains were read from a single sample in a study of cytomegalovirus exposure and HLA in healthy donors. Only in-frame clones appear in the TCRdb table, and some are missing; sequencing was by immunoSEQ multiplex PCR. The table includes 15,000 to 20,000 clones, around 75% detected once. Material: PBMCs. The receptors originated from a man between 18 and 29 years old in good health and CMV-seronegative. CDR3s include the opening cysteine and the closing phenylalanine or tryptophan. A D gene is named only where the DNA matches it firmly. Expanded clones get a size class; other rows say once, few or many, or leave the size out.

V gene: TRBV4-3; J gene: TRBJ2-1; clone size: .; D gene: TRBD2; CDR3 protein: CASSQDPHRASGYNEQFF
V gene: TRBV13; J gene: TRBJ2-3; clone size: .; D gene: TRBD2; CDR3 protein: CASSSGLAESVDTQYF
V gene: TRBV19; J gene: TRBJ2-5; clone size: .; D gene: .; CDR3 protein: CASSISRQLQETQYF
V gene: TRBV7-2; J gene: TRBJ1-1; clone size: once; D gene: TRBD1; CDR3 protein: CASSRRAGTGELNTEAFF
V gene: TRBV6-1; J gene: TRBJ2-7; clone size: .; D gene: .; CDR3 protein: CASSETWQYYEQYF
V gene: TRBV29-1; J gene: TRBJ2-7; clone size: few; D gene: .; CDR3 protein: CSVLMYGYEQYF
V gene: TRBV5-1; J gene: TRBJ2-7; clone size: .; D gene: TRBD2; CDR3 protein: CASSGGRDEQYF
V gene: TRBV5-6; J gene: TRBJ1-5; clone size: .; D gene: TRBD1; CDR3 protein: CASSATHRDRGRQPQHF
V gene: TRBV2; J gene: TRBJ1-3; clone size: .; D gene: .; CDR3 protein: CASSGGRSSGNTIYF
V gene: TRBV11-2; J gene: TRBJ2-1; clone size: .; D gene: TRBD2; CDR3 protein: CASSLASGRNDEQFF
V gene: TRBV29-1; J gene: TRBJ2-7; clone size: .; D gene: .; CDR3 protein: CSVVGGSGEQYF
V gene: TRBV7-2; J gene: TRBJ1-5; clone size: .; D gene: TRBD1; CDR3 protein: CASSPGQGAVRPQHF
V gene: TRBV30; J gene: TRBJ2-2; clone size: .; D gene: .; CDR3 protein: CAWSGASLTGELFF
V gene: TRBV5-1; J gene: TRBJ1-1; clone size: .; D gene: TRBD1; CDR3 protein: CASSLGQGGPEAFF
V gene: TRBV5-1; J gene: TRBJ1-1; clone size: .; D gene: .; CDR3 protein: CASSAQGITEAFF
V gene: TRBV5-1; J gene: TRBJ2-5; clone size: .; D gene: TRBD2; CDR3 protein: CASSLASGQETQYF
V gene: TRBV2; J gene: TRBJ1-1; clone size: .; D gene: .; CDR3 protein: CASSDGQGNTEAFF
V gene: TRBV6-6; J gene: TRBJ1-1; clone size: .; D gene: .; CDR3 protein: CASIKDSNTEAFF
V gene: TRBV29-1; J gene: TRBJ1-1; clone size: .; D gene: .; CDR3 protein: CSVEQDNTEAFF
V gene: TRBV6-1; J gene: TRBJ1-3; clone size: few; D gene: .; CDR3 protein: CASSLVLGNTIYF
V gene: TRBV29-1; J gene: TRBJ2-7; clone size: .; D gene: TRBD2; CDR3 protein: CSGGGGIGGQYF
V gene: TRBV5-6; J gene: TRBJ2-7; clone size: .; D gene: .; CDR3 protein: CASSYLSSYEQYF
V gene: TRBV5-6; J gene: TRBJ1-2; clone size: .; D gene: .; CDR3 protein: CASSLAGVDGYTF
V gene: TRBV29-1; J gene: TRBJ2-3; clone size: .; D gene: .; CDR3 protein: CSVGGDTQYF
V gene: TRBV5-1; J gene: TRBJ2-5; clone size: .; D gene: TRBD2; CDR3 protein: CASSVAGISQETQYF